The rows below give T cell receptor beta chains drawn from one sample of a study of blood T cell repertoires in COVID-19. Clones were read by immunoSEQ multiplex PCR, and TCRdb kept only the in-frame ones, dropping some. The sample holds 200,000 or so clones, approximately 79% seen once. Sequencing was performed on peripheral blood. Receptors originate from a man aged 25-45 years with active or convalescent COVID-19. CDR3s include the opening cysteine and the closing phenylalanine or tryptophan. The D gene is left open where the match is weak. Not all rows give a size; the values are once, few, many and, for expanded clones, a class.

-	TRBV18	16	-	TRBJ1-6	TGTGCCAGCTCACCACGAGCGGGGGGAGATGTTTCACCCCTCCACTTT	CASSPRAGGDVSPLHF
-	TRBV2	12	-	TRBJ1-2	TGTGCCAGCAGGTACAACCCCTATGGCTACACCTTC	CASRYNPYGYTF
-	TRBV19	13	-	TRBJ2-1	TGTGCCAGTAAAGGGAGCTCCTACAATGAGCAGTTCTTC	CASKGSSYNEQFF
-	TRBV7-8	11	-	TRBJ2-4	TGTGCCAGCAGGGGGGGTGGCATTCAGTACTTC	CASRGGGIQYF
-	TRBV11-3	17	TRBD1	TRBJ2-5	TGTGCCAGCAGCTTAGATCGGGTAGGGGGCCAAAGAGAGACCCAGTACTTC	CASSLDRVGGQRETQYF
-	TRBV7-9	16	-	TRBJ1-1	TGTGCCAGCAGCGAAAACAGGGAAGGCGGGTACACTGAAGCTTTCTTT	CASSENREGGYTEAFF
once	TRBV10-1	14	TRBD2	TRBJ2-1	TGCGCCAGCTCGACTAGCGGGGGTAGGAATGAGCAGTTCTTC	CASSTSGGRNEQFF
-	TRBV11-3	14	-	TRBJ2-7	TGTGCCAGCAGCTCCCAGGGGTCTTCTAACGAGCAGTACTTC	CASSSQGSSNEQYF
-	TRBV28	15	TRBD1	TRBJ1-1	TGTGCCAGCAGTTTTGGGGACAGGAAGAACACTGAAGCTTTCTTT	CASSFGDRKNTEAFF
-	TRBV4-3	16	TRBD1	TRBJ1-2	TGCGCCAGCAGCCGCTCCGGGACAGGGGGCGACGGGGGCTACACCTTC	CASSRSGTGGDGGYTF
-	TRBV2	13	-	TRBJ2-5	TGTGCCAGCAGTGATTGGAGGCGAGAGACCCAGTACTTC	CASSDWRRETQYF
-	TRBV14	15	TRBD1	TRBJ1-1	TGTGCCAGCAGACCCTCGGACAGGGACTCCACTGAAGCTTTCTTT	CASRPSDRDSTEAFF
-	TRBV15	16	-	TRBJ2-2	TGTGCCACCAGCGTCGACAGGTTTTTGAACACCGGGGAGCTGTTTTTT	CATSVDRFLNTGELFF
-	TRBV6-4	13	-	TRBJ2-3	TGTGCCAGCAGTGATAGCGACACAGATACGCAGTATTTT	CASSDSDTDTQYF
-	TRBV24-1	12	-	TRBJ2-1	TGTGCCACCAGCAGTGATACGTATGAGCAGTTCTTC	CATSSDTYEQFF
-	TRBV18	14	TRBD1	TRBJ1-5	TGTGCCAGCTCACTACAGGGGAGGTTTCAGCCCCAGCATTTT	CASSLQGRFQPQHF
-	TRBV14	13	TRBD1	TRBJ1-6	TGTGCCAGCTCGGGACAGGCTACCGGGCCCCTCCACTTT	CASSGQATGPLHF
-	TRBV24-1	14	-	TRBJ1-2	TGTGCCACCAGTGGGGCCGACCCCCTTAGGGGCTACACCTTC	CATSGADPLRGYTF
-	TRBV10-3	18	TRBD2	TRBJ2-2	TGTGCCATCTCCGACCCCTCCGGGACTAGTGCGCTTACCGGGGAGCTGTTTTTT	CAISDPSGTSALTGELFF
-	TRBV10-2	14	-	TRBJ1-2	TGCGCCAGCAGTCCGACAGTGAAAGACTATGGCTACACCTTC	CASSPTVKDYGYTF
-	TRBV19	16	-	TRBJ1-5	TGTGCCAGTAGGACCTCCGCGGGGTATAGCAATCAGCCCCAGCATTTT	CASRTSAGYSNQPQHF
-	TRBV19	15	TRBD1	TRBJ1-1	TGTGCCAGTAGTATAGGGGACTCTCAGGGGGCTGAAGCTTTCTTT	CASSIGDSQGAEAFF
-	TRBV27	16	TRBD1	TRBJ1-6	TGTGCCAGCAGTTTCGGCAGGGGGCGGTATAATTCACCCCTCCACTTT	CASSFGRGRYNSPLHF
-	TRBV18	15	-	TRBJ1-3	TGTGCCAGCTCACCACTCGGGAGCTCTGGAAACACCATATATTTT	CASSPLGSSGNTIYF
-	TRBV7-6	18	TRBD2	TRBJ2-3	TGTGCCAGCAGACGGGGGACTAGCGGGAGTTCTGGCACAGATACGCAGTATTTT	CASRRGTSGSSGTDTQYF
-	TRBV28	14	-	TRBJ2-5	TGTGCCAGCAGTTCCGGAGTAGTAAGAGAGACCCAGTACTTC	CASSSGVVRETQYF
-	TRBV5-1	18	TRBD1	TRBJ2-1	TGCGCCAGCAGCTCCGGCCCTTGGGACAGGGGCACTTACAATGAGCAGTTCTTC	CASSSGPWDRGTYNEQFF
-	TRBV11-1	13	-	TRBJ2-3	TGTGCCAGCAGCTTTTCCCAAACAGATACGCAGTATTTT	CASSFSQTDTQYF
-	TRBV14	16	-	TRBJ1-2	TGTGCCAGCAGCCCTTCCAGGGTCCTTTCCTTCTATGGCTACACCTTC	CASSPSRVLSFYGYTF
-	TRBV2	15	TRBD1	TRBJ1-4	TGTGCCAGCAGCAATTCGGGACAGGCTAATGAAAAACTGTTTTTT	CASSNSGQANEKLFF
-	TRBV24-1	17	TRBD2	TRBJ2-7	TGTGCCACCAGTGACGTCCCCGGCCCAGCGGGGGGCTACGAGCAGTACTTC	CATSDVPGPAGGYEQYF
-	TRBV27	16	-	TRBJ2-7	TGTGCCAGCAGCGTCGGGACAAACCCCACCTCCTACGAGCAGTACTTC	CASSVGTNPTSYEQYF
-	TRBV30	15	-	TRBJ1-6	TGTGCCTGGAGTTTTCGGGGGGGCTATAATTCACCCCTCCACTTT	CAWSFRGGYNSPLHF
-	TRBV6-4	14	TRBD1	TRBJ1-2	TGTGCCAGCAGCCCAGGGGGCGGGCCCTATGGCTACACCTTC	CASSPGGGPYGYTF
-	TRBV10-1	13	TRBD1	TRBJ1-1	TGCGCCAGCAGTAACGGACAGGGCCGGCGAGCTTTCTTT	CASSNGQGRRAFF
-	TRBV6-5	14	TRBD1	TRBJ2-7	TGTGCCAGCAGTCTTCGACAGGGTCGCCACGAGCAGTACTTC	CASSLRQGRHEQYF
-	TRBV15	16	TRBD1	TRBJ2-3	TGTGCCACCAGCAGAGGCCCCGGGACAGGGGCCGATACGCAGTATTTT	CATSRGPGTGADTQYF
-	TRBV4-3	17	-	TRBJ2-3	TGCGCCAGCAGCCAAGTTGGGGGACTCGGCCCGGCGGATACGCAGTATTTT	CASSQVGGLGPADTQYF
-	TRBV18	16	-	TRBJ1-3	TGTGCCAGCTCACCCCGGACAGCCGGAGGTGGTAACACCATATATTTT	CASSPRTAGGGNTIYF
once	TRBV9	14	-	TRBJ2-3	TGTGCCAGCACCCTAGGAACTAGCACAGATACGCAGTATTTT	CASTLGTSTDTQYF
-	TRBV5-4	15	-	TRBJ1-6	TGTGCCAGCGCCCTTGGGGGGTCGAATAATTCACCCCTCCACTTT	CASALGGSNNSPLHF
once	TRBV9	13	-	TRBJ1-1	TGTGCCAGCAGCGGGGAGACGAACACTGAAGCTTTCTTT	CASSGETNTEAFF
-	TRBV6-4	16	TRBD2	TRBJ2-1	TGTGCCAGCAGCGCCCTAGCGGGGGGGCCGTGGAATGAGCAGTTCTTC	CASSALAGGPWNEQFF
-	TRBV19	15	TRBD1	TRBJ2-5	TGTGCCAGTAGTATGCCTGGGACAGGGACGGAGACCCAGTACTTC	CASSMPGTGTETQYF
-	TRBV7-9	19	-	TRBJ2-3	TGTGCCAGCAGCCTAATCTACGGTCAGGCGGGGGCCGGAAGGGATACGCAGTATTTT	CASSLIYGQAGAGRDTQYF
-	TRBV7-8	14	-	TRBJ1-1	TGTGCCAGCAGCATAATGACAGCAAACACTGAAGCTTTCTTT	CASSIMTANTEAFF
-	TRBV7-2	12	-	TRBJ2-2	TGTGCCAGCAGCCCATACACCGGGGAGCTGTTTTTT	CASSPYTGELFF
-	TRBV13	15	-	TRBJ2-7	TGTGCCAGCAGCTTAATAAGAGGGCCTAGGAACGAGCAGTACTTC	CASSLIRGPRNEQYF
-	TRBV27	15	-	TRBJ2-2	TGTGCCAGCAAGGGGGACCCGGGGAACACCGGGGAGCTGTTTTTT	CASKGDPGNTGELFF